The 5 T cell receptor beta chains below come from one sample, sequenced in a study of blood T cell repertoires in COVID-19. Assay used: immunoSEQ multiplex PCR; TCRdb lists only in-frame clones, some missing. This table has some 65,000 clones, under 95% appearing once. The sample consisted of peripheral blood. These receptors were taken from a man aged 55 to 70 with acute or convalescent COVID-19.

V is TRBV5-4 and J is TRBJ2-1; the D is unclear. There are 15 residues in the CDR3. The germline V gene has CDR1 SGHNT and CDR2 YYREEE (reference sequence). Trimming cost V 1 base and J 0 bases, with 8 bases left between them. CDR3 amino acids: CASSLTANSYNEQFF. CDR3 bases: TGTGCCAGCAGCTTGACAGCTAACTCCTACAATGAGCAGTTCTTC.

The chain uses TRBV7-8 and TRBJ2-3; D gene unclear. The CDR3 extends over 12 amino acids. From germline, CDR1 is SGHVS and CDR2 FQNEAQ. V lost 5 bases, J lost 2 bases, and 5 bases lay in between. CDR3 sequence (DNA): TGTGCCAGCAGCCTAATCACAGATACGCAGTATTTT. This translates into CASSLITDTQYF.

The chain links TRBV19 to TRBJ2-1, with D tentatively TRBD2 (7 bases). The CDR3 length is 16 residues. Trimming removed 3 bases from V and 6 bases from J, with 18 bases in between. Germline assignment: CDR1 LNHDA and CDR2 SQIVND (reference sequence). The CDR3 sequence is CASSIQGPGGINEQFF. The CDR3 region has the DNA TGTGCCAGTAGTATTCAAGGGCCGGGGGGCATCAATGAGCAGTTCTTC. The full variable domain, rest sourced from reference TRBV19 and TRBJ2-1, is DGGITQSPKYLFRKEGQNVTLSCEQNLNHDAMYWYRQDPGQGLRLIYYSQIVNDFQKGDIAEGYSVSREKKESFPLTVTSAQKNPTAFYLCASSIQGPGGINEQFFGPGTRLTVL.

The chain joins TRBV25-1 to TRBJ2-1, with 10 bases fitting TRBD1. The J segment lost 0 bases and the V segment lost 6 bases, leaving 2 bases of the junction unmatched. This CDR3 comprises 15 residues. The V gene's germline CDR1 is MGHDK and CDR2 SYGVNS. The CDR3 nucleotides are TGTGCCAGCAGCAGGACAGGGGGCTCCTACAATGAGCAGTTCTTC. Residues: CASSRTGGSYNEQFF.

The chain's CDR3 is CATSDRSNQPQHF. The CDR3 bases are TGTGCCACCAGCGATCGGAGCAATCAGCCCCAGCATTTT. This chain uses TRBV24-1 with TRBJ1-5; D gene uncertain. Per the germline V gene, CDR1 is KGHDR and CDR2 is SFDVKD. The CDR3 has 13 amino acids. Trimming removed 7 bases from V and 1 base from J, with 7 bases in between.